This paragraph covers one TCR beta chain sequence. This CDR3 is also generated by other DNA sequences in the sample. As originally analysed: Amplification with reference gene primers provided the estimates of nucleated cell counts. This table comes from immunoSEQ multiplex PCR, and its TCRdb copy is limited to in-frame clones, with some not included. Clone size and the V and J calls come from that table; the DNA yielded D and trimming. This sample has around 89,000 clones, with around 88% found just once. This sample was included in a study of blood T cell repertoires in COVID-19. At the level of the study: The origin of the acute and convalescent COVID-19 samples was the United States, Italy and Spain. T cells, B-cell-depleted T cells, or PBMCs supplied cDNA or gDNA.

Germline CDR1 reads WNHNN; CDR2 reads SYGVQD (reference sequence). The CDR3 loop spans 15 amino acids. With 5 bases clipped from V and 0 bases from J, the junction kept 4 bases outside the gene matches. The rearrangement joins TRBV10-1 to TRBJ2-1; 7 bases match TRBD2. The material sequenced was peripheral blood. The clonotype originates from a man aged 55 to 70 with acute or convalescent COVID-19. The chain's CDR3 is CASSSGGSSYNEQFF. DNA for the CDR3: TGCGCCAGCAGTTCTGGCGGGAGCTCCTACAATGAGCAGTTCTTC.